This record looks at one T cell receptor beta chain sequence and its context. These data originate in a study of T cells after yellow fever vaccination. The CDR3 sequence is 14 residues long. Trimming removed 2 bases at V and 0 bases at J, with 8 bases between. Germline V CDR1 and CDR2: MNHEY, SVGAGI. TCRdb itself ran the 5' RACE reads through MiXCR, one entry per CDR3 protein. This sample yields about 130,000 distinct CDR3 sequences, of which approximately 8.4% are seen a single time; under 40% belongs to the top ten. This rearrangement joins TRBV6-5 to TRBJ2-7; D ambiguous. Material: CD8+ T cells sorted from PBMCs, obtained on the day of the yellow fever booster vaccination. The sequence was obtained from a man between 18 and 29 years old who received the YFV17D yellow fever vaccine. CDR3 bases: TGTGCCAGCAGTTACCTGGTTACCTCCTACGAGCAGTACTTC. Translating it yields CASSYLVTSYEQYF.